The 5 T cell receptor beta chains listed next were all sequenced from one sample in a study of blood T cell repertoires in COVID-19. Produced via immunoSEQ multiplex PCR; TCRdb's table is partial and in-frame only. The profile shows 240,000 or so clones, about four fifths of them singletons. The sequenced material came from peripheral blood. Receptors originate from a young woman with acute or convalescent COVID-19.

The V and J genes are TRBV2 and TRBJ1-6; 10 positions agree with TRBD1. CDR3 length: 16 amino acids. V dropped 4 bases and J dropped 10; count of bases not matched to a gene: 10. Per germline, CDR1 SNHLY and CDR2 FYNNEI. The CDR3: CASSARGQGLNSPLHF. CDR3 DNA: TGTGCCAGCAGTGCTCGGGGACAGGGGTTGAACTCACCCCTCCACTTT.

CDR3 region: CATLRRGNTEAFF. In DNA, the CDR3 is TGTGCCACACTGAGACGCGGAAACACTGAAGCTTTCTTT. The V and J genes are TRBV28 and TRBJ1-1; no reliable D call. V gave up 10 bases and J gave up 2 bases, with 14 bases separating them. Germline CDR1 reads MDHEN; CDR2 reads SYDVKM. The CDR3 extends over 13 amino acids.

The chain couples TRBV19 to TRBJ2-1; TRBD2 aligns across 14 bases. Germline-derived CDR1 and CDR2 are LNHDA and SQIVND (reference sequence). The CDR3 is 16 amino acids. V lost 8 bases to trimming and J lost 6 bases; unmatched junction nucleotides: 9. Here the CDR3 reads CASRLTSGRATNEQFF. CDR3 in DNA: TGTGCCAGTCGACTGACTAGCGGGAGGGCTACCAATGAGCAGTTCTTC.

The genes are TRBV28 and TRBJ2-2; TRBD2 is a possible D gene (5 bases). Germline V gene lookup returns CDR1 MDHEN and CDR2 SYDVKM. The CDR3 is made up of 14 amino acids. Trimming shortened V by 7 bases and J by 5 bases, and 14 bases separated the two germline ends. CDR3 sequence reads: CASKFGILTGELFF. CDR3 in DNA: TGTGCCAGCAAGTTCGGGATTCTGACCGGGGAGCTGTTTTTT.

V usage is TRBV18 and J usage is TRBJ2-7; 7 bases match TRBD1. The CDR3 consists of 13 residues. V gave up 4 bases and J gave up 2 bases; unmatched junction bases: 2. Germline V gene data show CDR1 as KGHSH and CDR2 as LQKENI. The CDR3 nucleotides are TGTGCCAGCTCACAGGGGACAGCCTACGAGCAGTACTTC. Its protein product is CASSQGTAYEQYF.